Reported below is one TCR beta chain. What it binds is not known. A read error may account for a junction end that differs from germline. The length of the CDR3 is 16 residues. The germline gives CDR1 LGHNA, CDR2 YSLEER. Germline DNA was extracted alongside blood RNA, which was obtained from unsorted whole blood. Before surgery, approximately 3.6 milliliters of EDTA blood were taken. Reverse transcription of approximately 500 ng total RNA with a constant-region primer produced TCR beta cDNA. The TCR beta library was amplified through three nested multiplex PCR rounds in a modified ARM-PCR procedure. Both of the initial two PCR rounds ran for around 9 cycles and employed TRBV1-TRBV30 forward primers alongside a C-beta reverse primer. From the multiplex PCR reads, TCRdb called clonotypes with MiXCR, one entry per CDR3 protein. The repertoire holds 300,000 to 400,000 distinct CDR3 sequences, with roughly 61% as singletons.

The data were obtained in a study of tumor-infiltrating lymphocytes in primary liver carcinoma. General observations from the study: Bulk unsorted sampling precluded comparing CD4+ and CD8+ repertoires.

The chain combines TRBV4-3 with TRBJ2-5; D is possibly TRBD2 (5 bases). Sequencing input: peripheral blood. The sequence was collected from a man aged 35 to 55 with primary liver carcinoma and hepatitis B virus infection. The CDR3 nucleotides read TGCGACAGCAGCCAAGGTGAGCGGAGGACTCAAGAGACCCAGTACTTC. Residues: CDSSQGERRTQETQYF.